One and the same sample provided the 16 T cell receptor beta chains below, sequenced in a study of T cells after yellow fever vaccination. TCRdb reanalysed the 5' RACE reads using MiXCR and keeps one entry per CDR3 protein. The table shows about 75,000 distinct CDR3 sequences, with around 7.9% occurring only once. The sample consisted of CD8+ T cells sorted from PBMCs, taken less than 11 days after the first yellow fever vaccination. The source of these receptors is a man aged 18 to 30 who received the YFV17D yellow fever vaccine.

This clonotype was observed a few times. The V gene is TRBV29-1, the J gene TRBJ2-1; D gene ambiguous. Looked up from germline, CDR1 is SQVTM and CDR2 is ANQGSEA. V gave up 0 bases and J gave up 4 bases, with 10 bases separating them. The CDR3 has 14 residues. The CDR3 coding sequence is TGCAGCGTTGAAGAGGCAGGCCCTTACAATGAGCAGTTCTTC. It codes for CSVEEAGPYNEQFF.

J is TRBJ2-1 and V is TRBV4-2, with TRBD2 identical over 7 bases. V lost 0 bases and J lost 4; bases outside the gene matches: 6. Germline assignment: CDR1 LGHNA and CDR2 YNFKEQ. This CDR3 has 16 amino acids. CDR3 bases: TGTGCCAGCAGCCAAGATCTTGGGGGGGGATACAATGAGCAGTTCTTC. This encodes CASSQDLGGGYNEQFF.

This clonotype has a handful of counts. The chain has TRBV7-9 and TRBJ2-7, with D possibly being TRBD1 or TRBD2 (5 bases each). Per germline, CDR1 SEHNR and CDR2 FQNEAQ (reference sequence). This CDR3 has 14 amino acids. With 5 bases removed from V and 1 base from J, the gap between germline ends came to 12 bases. CDR3 residues: CASSPRDRSYEQYV. CDR3 coding DNA: TGTGCCAGCAGCCCCCGGGACCGTTCCTACGAGCAGTACGTC.

The V gene is TRBV15, the J gene TRBJ2-7; D gene unclear. Germline V lookup: CDR1 LNHNV, CDR2 YYDKDF (reference sequence). This CDR3 contains 13 residues. V lost 9 bases and J lost 2, with 14 bases in between. CDR3 in amino acids: CATGRSSTYEQYF. The CDR3 coding sequence is TGTGCCACAGGCCGGTCCTCGACCTACGAGCAGTACTTC. The whole variable domain, remainder taken from reference TRBV15 and TRBJ2-7, is DAMVIQNPRYQVTQFGKPVTLSCSQTLNHNVMYWYQQKSSQAPKLLFHYYDKDFNNEADTPDNFQSRRPNTSFCFLDIRSPGLGDTAMYLCATGRSSTYEQYFGPGTRLTVT.

A note on this clonotype: This may come from a read error, since a much larger clone is one base off. This CDR3 reads CASQGLAEANEQFF. In DNA, the CDR3 is TGTGCCAGCCAAGGACTAGCGGAGGCCAATGAGCAGTTCTTC. The V gene is TRBV18, the J gene TRBJ2-1; 10 bases are a match to TRBD2. The CDR3 is 14 residues long. The germline gives CDR1 KGHSH, CDR2 LQKENI. V lost 8 bases, J lost 6 bases, and 7 bases stayed unmatched.

This clonotype has a handful of counts. V gene TRBV7-8 combines with J gene TRBJ1-6; TRBD1 might be the D (6 bases). The CDR3 is 14 residues long. CDR1 is SGHVS and CDR2 is FQNEAQ in the germline V gene. V was trimmed by 1 base and J by 6 bases, leaving 7 bases between them. The CDR3 coding sequence is TGTGCCAGCAGCTTAGAAGGGGGTAATTCACCCCTCCACTTT. It is translated as CASSLEGGNSPLHF.

This clonotype was seen more than once but under ten times. This rearrangement joins TRBV7-9 to TRBJ2-7; TRBD1 agrees at 10 bases. J gave up 0 bases and V 5 bases, and 4 bases lay outside the gene matches. The CDR3 runs to 15 residues. Germline values: CDR1 SEHNR, CDR2 FQNEAQ (reference sequence). Here the CDR3 reads CASSTRQGASYEQYF. In DNA, the CDR3 is TGTGCCAGCAGCACCCGACAGGGGGCCTCCTACGAGCAGTACTTC.

The V and J genes are TRBV29-1 and TRBJ2-7, with a tentative D call TRBD2 (5 bases). Between the trimmed V and J ends, which lost 7 bases and 4 bases, there was a span of 23 bases. The germline gives CDR1 SQVTM, CDR2 ANQGSEA. The length of the CDR3 is 15 residues. CDR3 loop: CSDGGRLQKRYEQYV. Written as DNA, the CDR3 is TGCAGCGACGGAGGACGGCTACAAAAAAGATACGAGCAGTACGTC.

This clonotype was recorded at least ten times. The gene calls are TRBV4-1 and TRBJ2-3, with 8 bases aligning to TRBD2. This CDR3 is 17 amino acids long. CDR1 and CDR2 from the germline V gene are MGHRA and YSYEKL. With 1 base clipped from V and 2 bases from J, the junction kept 8 bases outside the gene matches. The CDR3 DNA sequence: TGCGCCAGCAGCCAAGTTGTAGCGGGGATTTTCACAGATACGCAGTATTTT. Its protein product is CASSQVVAGIFTDTQYF.

The genes are TRBV12-3 or TRBV12-4 and TRBJ2-1, with D unclear. This CDR3 is built from 13 residues. V lost 8 bases, J lost 4 bases, and 12 bases lay in between. In DNA form, the CDR3 reads TGTGCCAGCCGGTACTCATGTTACAATGAGCAGTTCTTC. The encoded protein is CASRYSCYNEQFF.

The CDR3 DNA reads TGTGCCAGCAGTAAAGGACAGGGCTCCTACAATGAGCAGTTCTTC. Protein product: CASSKGQGSYNEQFF. The chain joins TRBV6-1 to TRBJ2-1; 8 bases align to TRBD1. Germline V gene lookup returns CDR1 MNHNS and CDR2 SASEGT. With 5 bases clipped from V and 0 bases from J, the junction kept 3 bases outside the gene matches. The CDR3 has 15 residues.

This clonotype was counted at least ten times. The chain has TRBV27 and TRBJ2-5; possibly TRBD2 for D (6 bases). Germline V gene lookup returns CDR1 MNHEY and CDR2 SMNVEV (reference sequence). Trimming removed 5 bases from V and 5 bases from J, with 18 bases in between. The CDR3 sequence is 15 residues long. CDR3 nucleotide sequence: TGTGCCAGCAGTGAAATGGCGGGGTCGGGCGAGACCCAGTACTTC. Translated, it gives CASSEMAGSGETQYF.

This clonotype was seen many times. This chain uses TRBV20-1 with TRBJ2-7; a weak D match, TRBD2 (5 bases). V dropped 0 bases and J dropped 5 bases, with 5 bases sitting between them. This CDR3 spans 11 amino acids. Germline CDR1 DFQATT, CDR2 SNEGSKA (reference sequence). DNA of the CDR3: TGCAGTGCTAGAGAGGAGGACGAGCAGTACTTC. It translates to CSAREEDEQYF.

Details on this clonotype: One end of the junction fails to match germline, which may point to a read error. The chain links TRBV7-8 to TRBJ2-2, with D unclear. In germline, CDR1 is SGHVS, CDR2 FQNEAQ. The CDR3 is 18 residues long. CDR3 DNA sequence: TGTGCCAGCGGCTTAGGATATGACATACGAATCGAAACCGGGGAGCTGTTTTTT. This sequence encodes CASGLGYDIRIETGELFF.

This clonotype showed up just a few times. The gene calls are TRBV24-1 and TRBJ2-7; weak D call: TRBD1 (5 bases). The germline CDR1 and CDR2 sequences are KGHDR and SFDVKD. This CDR3 comprises 14 residues. Trimming removed 9 bases from V and 6 bases from J, with 20 bases in between. The DNA of the CDR3 is TGTGCCACCGGAAAGGGGTCTCTCGGAAGCGAGCAGTACTTC. It yields the protein CATGKGSLGSEQYF.

This clonotype was counted many times. V is TRBV24-1 and J is TRBJ2-1, with D unresolved. The germline CDR1 and CDR2 sequences are KGHDR and SFDVKD. The CDR3 is 15 amino acids. Deletions cut 0 bases from V and 8 bases from J, with 13 bases between. In DNA form, the CDR3 reads TGTGCCACCAGTGATTTGCAGGTGCGGACGGATGAGCAGTTCTTC. Its protein product is CATSDLQVRTDEQFF.